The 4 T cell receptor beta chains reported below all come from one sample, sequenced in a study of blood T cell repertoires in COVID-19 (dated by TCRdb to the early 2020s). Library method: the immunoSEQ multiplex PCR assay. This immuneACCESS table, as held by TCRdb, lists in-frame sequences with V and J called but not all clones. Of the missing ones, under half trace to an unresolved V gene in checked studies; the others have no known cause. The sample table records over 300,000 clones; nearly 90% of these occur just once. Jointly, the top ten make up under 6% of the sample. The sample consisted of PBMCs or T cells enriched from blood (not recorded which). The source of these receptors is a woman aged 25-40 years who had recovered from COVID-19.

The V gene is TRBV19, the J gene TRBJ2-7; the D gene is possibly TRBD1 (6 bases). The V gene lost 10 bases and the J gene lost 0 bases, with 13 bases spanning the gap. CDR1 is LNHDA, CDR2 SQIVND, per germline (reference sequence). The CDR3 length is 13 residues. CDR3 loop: CATQGQNSYEQYF. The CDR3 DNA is TGTGCCACACAAGGACAGAACTCCTACGAGCAGTACTTC.

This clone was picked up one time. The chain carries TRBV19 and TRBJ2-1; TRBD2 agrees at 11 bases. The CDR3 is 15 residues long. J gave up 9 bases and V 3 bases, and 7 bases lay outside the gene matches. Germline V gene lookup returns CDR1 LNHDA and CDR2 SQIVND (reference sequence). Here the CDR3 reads CASSIRLAGGSEQFF. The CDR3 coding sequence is TGTGCCAGTAGTATTCGGCTAGCGGGGGGAAGTGAGCAGTTCTTC.

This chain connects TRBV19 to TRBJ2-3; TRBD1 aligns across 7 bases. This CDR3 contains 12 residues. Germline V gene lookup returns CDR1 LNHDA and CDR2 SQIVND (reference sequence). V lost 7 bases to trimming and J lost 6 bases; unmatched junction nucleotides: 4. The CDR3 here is CASKGAFDTQYF. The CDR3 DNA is TGTGCCAGTAAGGGGGCATTCGATACGCAGTATTTT.

The CDR3 loop is CASSQDWQATSGNTIYF. CDR3 bases: TGTGCCAGCAGCCAAGATTGGCAGGCCACCTCTGGAAACACCATATATTTT. This chain connects TRBV4-2 to TRBJ1-3; no definite D call. CDR1 and CDR2 from the germline V gene are LGHNA and YNFKEQ. V was pared by 0 bases and J by 0 bases, with 12 bases between. This CDR3 is 17 amino acids long.